The 5 T cell receptor beta chains below all came from one sample that was sequenced in a study of T-cell reconstitution after alpha-beta-depleted transplantation in children (dated by TCRdb to about 2016). The method behind the library was PCR. The sequencer was an Illumina HiSeq 2500. TCR libraries were prepared with molecular barcoding, using unique molecular identifiers to normalize TCRbeta repertoire quantification. The raw public data were reprocessed by TCRdb itself: fastp quality trimming at Q25, MiXCR clonotype calling, in-frame beta chains only. Merged by CDR3 protein, the rows form single entries marked with the most common genes and DNA. The sample has nearly 550,000 distinct CDR3 sequences on record, around 16% of them singletons. The ten largest clones take up over 3% of the sample. The sequencing here drew on PBMCs from the stem cell graft donor, taken from the stem cell graft. The receptors shown here come from a human donor who donated a stem cell graft to a child with acute lymphoblastic leukemia.

The V call is TRBV5-1, the J call TRBJ2-7; D gene ambiguous. Trimming shortened V by 4 bases and J by 2 bases, and 22 bases separated the two germline ends. Germline CDR1 SGHRS, CDR2 YFSETQ. CDR3 length: 17 residues. This CDR3 is CASSLDPRSDDPYEQYF. DNA for the CDR3: TGCGCCAGCAGCCTCGACCCAAGGAGTGACGACCCCTACGAGCAGTACTTC.

The gene calls are TRBV12-3 or TRBV12-4 and TRBJ2-1, with D possibly being TRBD1 (6 bases). This CDR3 is 17 amino acids long. V lost 6 bases, J lost 0 bases, and 18 bases lay in between. CDR3: CASSPQQGRGSYNEQFF. The CDR3 nucleotides read TGTGCCAGCAGCCCTCAACAGGGACGGGGCTCCTACAATGAGCAGTTCTTC.

This sequence joins TRBV5-1 and TRBJ1-1, with D possibly matching TRBD1 (5 bases). Germline CDR1 and CDR2: SGHRS and YFSETQ. There are 15 residues in the CDR3. V shed 1 base and J shed 1 base, with 11 bases lying between them. The CDR3 spells CASSLYAGKNTEAFF. The CDR3 DNA reads TGCGCCAGCAGCTTGTACGCAGGGAAGAACACTGAAGCTTTCTTT.

This clonotype was seen more than once but under ten times. The chain joins TRBV3-1 to TRBJ2-7; D is tentatively TRBD1 or TRBD2 (6 bases each). From germline, CDR1 is LGHDT and CDR2 YNNKEL (reference sequence). The V gene lost 1 base and the J gene lost 9 bases, with 10 bases spanning the gap. CDR3 length: 12 amino acids. The CDR3 here is CASSQAGAGQYF. In DNA, the CDR3 is TGTGCCAGCAGCCAAGCGGGGGCCGGGCAGTACTTC.

This clonotype has a handful of counts. This chain uses TRBV5-1 with TRBJ2-2, with D maybe TRBD2 (5 bases). V shed 5 bases and J shed 7 bases, with 15 bases lying between them. CDR1 and CDR2 from the germline V gene are SGHRS and YFSETQ. This CDR3 spans 14 amino acids. Written as DNA, the CDR3 is TGCGCCAGCAGAGTTTATGGAGGCGGCGGGGAGCTGTTTTTT. Amino acids: CASRVYGGGGELFF.